A single sample gave rise to the 13 T cell receptor beta chains below, sequenced in a study of OX40 agonist ivuxolimab in advanced cancers. Some clones are missing from TCRdb's copy, which holds only in-frame ones; the method was immunoSEQ multiplex PCR. The repertoire holds some 19,000 clones, with roughly 70% as singletons. The input for sequencing was CD4+ or CD8+ T cells sorted from blood, taken in a trial of the OX40 agonist ivuxolimab. The receptors were sampled from an adult with an advanced solid tumor such as melanoma, head and neck, liver or kidney cancer.

The chain recombines TRBV7-6 with TRBJ1-5; D is ambiguous. V lost 6 bases and J lost 7, with 16 bases in between. CDR1 is SGHVS, CDR2 FNYEAQ, per germline. CDR3 length: 14 amino acids. The CDR3 nucleotides are TGTGCCAGCAGTTTAAACATGGTTGGACAGCCCCAGCATTTT. Translating gives CASSLNMVGQPQHF.

Concerning this clone itself: This specimen includes other DNA sequences encoding the same CDR3. Here the CDR3 DNA reads TGTGCCAGCAGTCCTATAGCGGGAGGGCACAATGAGCAGTTCTTC. Amino acid sequence: CASSPIAGGHNEQFF. The V call is TRBV19, the J call TRBJ2-1; 11 nucleotides agree with TRBD2. The germline CDR1 and CDR2 sequences are LNHDA and SQIVND (reference sequence). V gave up 9 bases and J gave up 5 bases; unmatched junction bases: 9. This CDR3 has 15 amino acids.

The chain recombines TRBV6-5 with TRBJ2-3; 7 bases agree with TRBD2. With 6 bases clipped from V and 5 bases from J, the junction kept 11 bases outside the gene matches. In germline, CDR1 is MNHEY, CDR2 SVGAGI. The CDR3 runs 15 residues. The CDR3: CASSLIAGGGDTQYF. In nucleotides, the CDR3 is TGTGCCAGCAGCCTCATAGCGGGCGGTGGAGATACGCAGTATTTT.

The chain carries TRBV7-9 and TRBJ1-1; 11 bases fit TRBD1. The V segment lost 1 base and the J segment 0 bases; nucleotides outside the gene matches: 4. CDR1 and CDR2 (germline): SEHNR, FQNEAQ (reference sequence). The length of the CDR3 is 17 residues. CDR3 sequence (DNA): TGTGCCAGCAGCTTAGTCGGACAGGGGGCCTTGAACACTGAAGCTTTCTTT. Protein product: CASSLVGQGALNTEAFF.

This chain links TRBV7-8 with TRBJ2-1, with 14 nucleotides matching TRBD2. The CDR3 contains 19 residues. Per the germline V gene, CDR1 is SGHVS and CDR2 is FQNEAQ. Losses at the gene ends were 5 bases for V and 2 bases for J; bases not matched to a gene: 11. The CDR3 protein is CASSPWTSGGLHTYNEQFF. CDR3 sequence (DNA): TGTGCCAGCAGCCCCTGGACTAGCGGGGGGCTCCACACCTACAATGAGCAGTTCTTC.

This clone was seen a single time. The genes are TRBV19 and TRBJ2-2; 11 nucleotides agree with TRBD1. V shed 10 bases and J 5 bases; nucleotides not matched to a gene: 15. This CDR3 comprises 17 residues. Germline-derived CDR1 and CDR2 are LNHDA and SQIVND (reference sequence). CDR3 sequence reads: CATGEWTGGLQTGELFF. The DNA of the CDR3 is TGTGCCACGGGCGAATGGACAGGGGGCCTCCAAACCGGGGAGCTGTTTTTT.

This chain links TRBV5-4 with TRBJ1-1, with D unclear. Per germline, CDR1 SGHNT and CDR2 YYREEE (reference sequence). V lost 4 bases to trimming and J lost 8 bases, with 21 bases between them. There are 15 residues in the CDR3. Here the CDR3 DNA reads TGTGCCAGCAGCCTGGATCCGGACGGCTTCATAGAAGCTTTCTTT. Translating it yields CASSLDPDGFIEAFF. Looking up the rest from reference TRBV5-4 and TRBJ1-1 gives the full variable domain: ETGVTQSPTHLIKTRGQQVTLRCSSQSGHNTVSWYQQALGQGPQFIFQYYREEENGRGNFPPRFSGLQFPNYSSELNVNALELDDSALYLCASSLDPDGFIEAFFGQGTRLTVV.

In this sample, this clone turned up once. The V gene is TRBV6-6, the J gene TRBJ2-3; D gene ambiguous. The CDR3 contains 12 residues. Trimming took 2 bases from V and 6 from J, leaving 6 bases between them. Germline V lookup: CDR1 MNHNY, CDR2 SVGAGI (reference sequence). CDR3 coding DNA: TGTGCCAGCAGTTACCTCTCCGATACGCAGTATTTT. Translating gives CASSYLSDTQYF.

This clone was counted between two and nine times. The chain employs TRBV4-1 and TRBJ2-3; 8 nucleotides align to TRBD1. Germline-derived CDR1 and CDR2 are MGHRA and YSYEKL. The V and J ends lost 0 bases and 7 bases, in that order; junction bases with no gene match: 18. The CDR3 sequence is 19 residues long. The DNA of the CDR3 is TGCGCCAGCAGCCAAGAAGGGTTTTTAGTCGGGGACAGGTCATATACGCAGTATTTT. Translating it yields CASSQEGFLVGDRSYTQYF.

V gene TRBV6-9 combines with J gene TRBJ2-2; D possibly corresponds to TRBD2 (5 bases). The CDR3 has 15 amino acids. Trimming left V 4 bases short and J 5 bases short, with 14 bases between. Germline CDR1 MNHGY, CDR2 SVAAGI. The CDR3 spells CASSSSRSGTGELFF. In nucleotides, the CDR3 is TGTGCCAGCAGTTCAAGTCGTTCGGGAACCGGGGAGCTGTTTTTT.

This clone turned up a few times. This chain joins TRBV7-9 and TRBJ2-2; D unresolved. The CDR3 is made up of 16 amino acids. Germline CDR1 is SEHNR and CDR2 is FQNEAQ (reference sequence). With 4 bases removed from V and 6 bases from J, the gap between germline ends came to 18 bases. For the CDR3, the DNA is TGTGCCAGCAGCTCATACGTCAGTTTGTTTTCCGGGGAGCTGTTTTTT. Protein sequence: CASSSYVSLFSGELFF.

A remark on this clone: Other DNA sequences in the same sample also yield this CDR3. The genes are TRBV11-2 and TRBJ2-7; possible D gene TRBD2, 5 bases. The germline CDR1 and CDR2 sequences are SGHAT and FQNNGV. The CDR3 has 12 residues. The ends were cut back, 5 bases at V and 4 bases at J, with 9 bases in the middle. The CDR3 coding sequence is TGTGCCAGCAGCCCAGGCGGGTACGAGCAGTACTTC. The encoded protein is CASSPGGYEQYF.

The table lists this clone with a few counts. The gene calls are TRBV5-6 and TRBJ2-7; perhaps TRBD1 as D (5 bases). The CDR3 extends over 13 amino acids. Germline V gene lookup returns CDR1 SGHDT and CDR2 YYEEEE. Trimming took off 0 bases at V and 4 bases at J, with 8 bases between the two ends. In DNA form, the CDR3 reads TGTGCCAGCAGCTTGGAGGGGTCGTACGAGCAGTACTTC. It translates to CASSLEGSYEQYF.